These 9 T cell receptor beta chains came from one sample sequenced in a study of T cell repertoires in cytomegalovirus infection. These receptors' antigens are unknown. TCRdb re-derived calls from the reads in MiXCR, one entry per CDR3 protein. The table lists fewer than 85,000 distinct CDR3 sequences, about half of them singletons. This sample comprised CD8+ T cells from cultured PBMCs, obtained from culture after CMV antigen stimulation. All receptors come from a human donor in good health (CMV status not recorded). Some clones in this sample may be carry-over from other donors' samples.

This rearrangement joins TRBV6-5 to TRBJ2-7, with 7 bases matching TRBD1. The CDR3 totals 13 residues. CDR1 and CDR2 from the germline V gene are MNHEY and SVGAGI. J was trimmed by 1 base and V by 5 bases; bases with no gene match: 2. CDR3 sequence (DNA): TGTGCCAGCAGTCAGGACAGGTCCTACGAGCAGTACTTC. Its translation is CASSQDRSYEQYF.

The chain is built from TRBV28 and TRBJ2-7; D may correspond to TRBD1 or TRBD2 (5 bases each). V dropped 3 bases and J dropped 2 bases, with 8 bases sitting between them. Germline CDR1 and CDR2: MDHEN and SYDVKM. This CDR3 is 13 amino acids long. The CDR3 loop reads CASSFRDPYEQYF. The CDR3 DNA reads as TGTGCCAGCAGTTTTCGGGACCCCTACGAGCAGTACTTC.

The rearrangement uses TRBV6-6 and TRBJ2-2; D ambiguous. CDR1 is MNHNY, CDR2 SVGAGI, per germline (reference sequence). V was pared by 10 bases and J by 5 bases, with 11 bases between. This CDR3 is built from 12 residues. CDR3 protein: CAIPSKTGELFF. The DNA for the CDR3 is TGTGCCATCCCCTCTAAAACCGGGGAGCTGTTTTTT.

V gene TRBV19 combines with J gene TRBJ2-6; TRBD1 matches 8 bases. The CDR3 sequence is 17 residues long. Trimming at V came to 6 bases and at J to 0 bases, leaving 7 bases not matched to a gene. Germline V gives CDR1 LNHDA, CDR2 SQIVND (reference sequence). CDR3 sequence reads: CASRNRDRSSGANVLTF. CDR3 DNA: TGTGCCAGTAGAAACCGGGACAGGAGCTCTGGGGCCAACGTCCTGACTTTC.

This clonotype was counted a few times. The chain recombines TRBV5-5 with TRBJ2-1; 8 bases match TRBD1. CDR3 length equals 14 residues. Germline V gene sequence: CDR1 SGHKS, CDR2 YYEKEE (reference sequence). The V gene end was trimmed by 2 bases and the J gene end by 8 bases; junction bases not matched to a gene: 6. CDR3 residues: CASSLGTGTDEQFF. The CDR3 DNA sequence: TGTGCCAGCAGCTTAGGGACAGGCACAGATGAGCAGTTCTTC.

The rearrangement links TRBV12-3 or TRBV12-4 to TRBJ2-3; D is undetermined. Deletions cut 5 bases from V and 3 bases from J, with 9 bases between. The CDR3 contains 13 residues. DNA of the CDR3: TGTGCCAGCAGTCCCCCTGAGACAGATACGCAGTATTTT. Protein product: CASSPPETDTQYF.

This clonotype was seen more than once but under ten times. The chain has TRBV7-6 and TRBJ2-5, with D perhaps TRBD2 (7 bases). V lost 1 base and J 3 bases, leaving 18 bases between the germline ends. Germline CDR1 and CDR2: SGHVS and FNYEAQ. The CDR3 sequence is 17 residues long. CDR3 in amino acids: CASSLVIGRGRKETQYF. Written as DNA, the CDR3 is TGTGCCAGCAGCTTAGTTATCGGGCGGGGGCGCAAAGAGACCCAGTACTTC.

The sample holds one count of this clonotype. This chain joins TRBV7-9 and TRBJ1-1, with D hard to call. Germline assignment: CDR1 SEHNR and CDR2 FQNEAQ (reference sequence). The V gene lost 3 bases and the J gene lost 6 bases, with 23 bases spanning the gap. The CDR3 covers 17 residues. Here the CDR3 reads CASSLPSDRTFFPEAFF. The CDR3 DNA sequence: TGTGCCAGCAGCTTGCCCTCGGATCGAACCTTTTTTCCTGAAGCTTTCTTT.

This clonotype has a handful of counts. The chain couples TRBV2 to TRBJ2-7, with a weak D call TRBD1 (6 bases). The CDR3 is made up of 13 amino acids. Germline V gene data show CDR1 as SNHLY and CDR2 as FYNNEI. V dropped 8 bases and J dropped 2 bases, with 13 bases sitting between them. CDR3: CASLRQDTYEQYF. Here the CDR3 DNA reads TGTGCCAGCCTCAGACAGGATACCTACGAGCAGTACTTC.